The present TCR beta chain was sequenced within a study of shared clonotypes between healthy human individuals. Background on the study: The plates for each donor numbered three CD4 naive, three CD4 memory, two CD8 naive and one CD8 memory.

CD45RO-negative, CCR7-selected cells formed the naive CD8 fraction, which excluded terminally differentiated effector memory CD45RA+ cells. This clone was seen a few times. As yet, its antigen is unknown. Study-level points and caveats: Estimated clonotype richness was generally higher in naive than memory subsets. Sharing across four donors was highest in naive CD4 (roughly 5%) and lowest in memory CD8 (around 0.4%).

As handled by the study authors: Filtering of immunoSEQ junctional sequences could not match full-length read filtering. Assay used: immunoSEQ multiplex PCR; TCRdb lists only in-frame clones, some missing. V, J and clone size derive from that table, while D and trimming were established from the DNA sequence. The sample yields approximately 600,000 clones, 85% to 95% seen once. Germline assignment: CDR1 MNHNS and CDR2 SASEGT. Trimming stripped 6 bases from V and 1 base from J, with 15 bases between. This CDR3 spans 15 amino acids. This TCR was sampled from a woman aged 25 to 39 in good health. Sequencing was done on a sample of naive CD8+ T cells sorted from blood. V usage is TRBV6-1 and J usage is TRBJ1-1; no clear D. Here the CDR3 reads CASREQPWANTEAFF. CDR3 in DNA: TGTGCCAGCAGGGAACAGCCTTGGGCGAACACTGAAGCTTTCTTT.